This entry features one T cell receptor beta chain sequence. The data were taken from a study of blood T cell repertoires in COVID-19. Overall study: COVID-19 samples from acute and convalescent phases originated in the United States, Italy and Spain. PBMCs, B-cell-depleted T cells, or T cells provided the cDNA or gDNA that made up the material.

Authors' processing steps: It was from reference gene primer amplification that nucleated cell counts were estimated. The table came from immunoSEQ multiplex PCR; TCRdb's copy has only in-frame clones and leaves some out. D and trimming come from the DNA, and the V and J calls and clone size come from that table. The sample lists more than 150,000 clones, roughly nine tenths seen once, with around 7% in the top ten. The sequence derives from a man in his forties or fifties with acute or convalescent COVID-19. Material: peripheral blood.

The CDR3 here is CASSFGGTVYEQYF. The CDR3 nucleotides are TGTGCCAGCAGCTTCGGGGGGACGGTCTACGAGCAGTACTTC. The V gene is TRBV7-2, the J gene TRBJ2-7; TRBD2 agrees at 7 bases. Trimming at V came to 3 bases and at J to 3 bases, leaving 5 bases not matched to a gene. The CDR3 loop spans 14 amino acids. Looked up from germline, CDR1 is SGHTA and CDR2 is FQGNSA. Complete variable domain (other parts from reference TRBV7-2 and TRBJ2-7): GAGVSQSPSNKVTEKGKDVELRCDPISGHTALYWYRQSLGQGLEFLIYFQGNSAPDKSGLPSDRFSAERTGGSVSTLTIQRTQQEDSAVYLCASSFGGTVYEQYFGPGTRLTVT.